These 25 T cell receptor beta chains were sequenced from one sample in a study of T-cell reconstitution after alpha-beta-depleted transplantation in children. A TCRbeta library incorporating unique molecular identifiers was prepared. MiXCR, run by TCRdb on the PCR reads, gives a single entry per CDR3 protein. The profile shows approximately 490,000 distinct CDR3 sequences, more than 9% of them singletons. Sequenced here: PBMCs, sampled before TCRalphabeta/CD19-depleted stem cell transplant. The receptor source for this set is a child aged 2-15 years with inherited bone marrow failure, due to receive a stem cell transplant.

This clonotype was detected a few times. The chain is built from TRBV20-1 and TRBJ2-1, with 10 nucleotides matching TRBD2. Germline trimming cut 4 bases from V and 0 bases from J; bases unmatched to any gene: 6. CDR1 and CDR2 from the germline V gene are DFQATT and SNEGSKA (reference sequence). The CDR3 contains 16 residues. DNA of the CDR3: TGCAGTGCTAAGGTGGGACTAGCGAGCTCCTACAATGAGCAGTTCTTC. This sequence encodes CSAKVGLASSYNEQFF.

This clonotype was seen only a few times. V gene TRBV12-3 or TRBV12-4 combines with J gene TRBJ2-7, with D uncertain. The CDR3 is 13 amino acids. V dropped 4 bases and J dropped 3 bases, with 10 bases sitting between them. The chain's CDR3 is CASSSPNSYEQYF. Here the CDR3 DNA reads TGTGCCAGCAGTTCCCCCAACAGCTACGAGCAGTACTTC.

This clonotype was recorded at least ten times. The chain has TRBV7-8 and TRBJ2-3; TRBD1 might be the D (6 bases). Germline assignment: CDR1 SGHVS and CDR2 FQNEAQ. The CDR3 covers 11 residues. Deletions cut 6 bases from V and 5 bases from J, with 6 bases between. The CDR3 coding sequence is TGTGCCAGCAGAGGGGGAGATACGCAGTATTTT. It yields the protein CASRGGDTQYF.

This sequence joins TRBV23-1 and TRBJ2-2; TRBD2 is a possible D gene (6 bases). TRBV23-1 carries the ORF label, with uncertain function. The V gene lost 5 bases and the J gene lost 1 base, with 14 bases spanning the gap. The CDR3 loop spans 16 amino acids. CDR3 nucleotides: TGCGCCAGCAGTGCTCCGGGACTGCAGAACACCGGGGAGCTGTTTTTT. Its protein product is CASSAPGLQNTGELFF.

This clonotype was observed at least ten times. The chain recombines TRBV7-2 with TRBJ1-2; D is undetermined. The CDR3 contains 15 residues. From germline, CDR1 is SGHTA and CDR2 FQGNSA. The V end lost 1 base, the J end lost 3 bases, and 12 bases lay between the germline ends. The CDR3 coding sequence is TGTGCCAGCAGCTTAGTGGGTCCAGGCCACTATGGCTACACCTTC. Encoded protein: CASSLVGPGHYGYTF.

In this sample, this clonotype turned up many times. The genes are TRBV12-3 or TRBV12-4 and TRBJ2-1; D is tentatively TRBD1 or TRBD2 (6 bases each). The CDR3 is 14 amino acids. Between the trimmed V and J ends, which lost 1 base and 6 bases, there was a span of 10 bases. The CDR3 DNA follows: TGTGCCAGCAGTTTAGTTTCGGGGGCCAATGAGCAGTTCTTC. Translation gives CASSLVSGANEQFF.

This clonotype occurred many times. This CDR3 reads CSAATGTGHMNTEAFF. CDR3 DNA sequence: TGCAGTGCTGCGACCGGGACAGGGCACATGAACACTGAAGCTTTCTTT. The chain employs TRBV20-1 and TRBJ1-1; 9 bases fit TRBD1. Germline CDR1 and CDR2: DFQATT and SNEGSKA (reference sequence). The CDR3 runs 16 residues. Unmatched junction bases numbered 10, after V lost 5 bases and J lost 0 bases.

This clonotype came up many times. V usage is TRBV12-3 or TRBV12-4 and J usage is TRBJ2-7; D may be TRBD2 (6 bases). The CDR3 consists of 14 residues. The V and J ends lost 5 bases and 2 bases respectively, with 13 bases between them. This CDR3 is CASSLLARTYEQYF. CDR3 in DNA: TGTGCCAGCAGTCTACTAGCTAGGACCTACGAGCAGTACTTC.

About this clonotype: This sequence may be a read error, since a much larger clone differs from it by one base. This chain uses TRBV27 with TRBJ2-7, with 9 bases aligning to TRBD2. Germline CDR1 and CDR2: MNHEY and SMNVEV (reference sequence). The CDR3 is 14 residues long. The CDR3 reads CARSLSWTSVEQYF. The CDR3 region has the DNA TGTGCCAGGAGTTTAAGCTGGACTAGCGTCGAGCAGTACTTC.

This clonotype was detected many times. The gene calls are TRBV7-2 and TRBJ2-1, with 8 bases lining up with TRBD2. The germline V gene has CDR1 SGHTA and CDR2 FQGNSA. Losses at the gene ends were 6 bases for V and 0 bases for J; bases not matched to a gene: 7. There are 16 residues in the CDR3. The CDR3 sequence: CASSTGLASSYNEQFF. Written as DNA, the CDR3 is TGTGCCAGCAGTACTGGACTAGCCAGCTCCTACAATGAGCAGTTCTTC.

At least ten counts were recorded for this clonotype. The rearrangement joins TRBV29-1 to TRBJ1-1, with D unresolved. The germline V and J ends were trimmed by 2 bases and 4 bases, with 11 bases remaining between them. Germline V gives CDR1 SQVTM, CDR2 ANQGSEA. The CDR3 loop spans 13 amino acids. CDR3 nucleotides: TGCAGCGTTGAAAGAGGGTTTGGCACTGAAGCTTTCTTT. This gives the protein CSVERGFGTEAFF.

This clonotype was seen at least ten times. At one end, the junction sequence differs from germline, possibly due to a read error. The CDR3 is CSSLHRVNAEAFF. The CDR3, as DNA: TGCAGTTCGCTACATCGGGTGAACGCTGAAGCTTTCTTT. The chain is built from TRBV20-1 and TRBJ1-1; D unresolved. Looked up from germline, CDR1 is DFQATT and CDR2 is SNEGSKA (reference sequence). The CDR3 runs to 13 residues.

The chain has TRBV6-1 and TRBJ1-3, with TRBD1 matching over 7 bases. Losses at the gene ends were 8 bases for V and 1 base for J; bases not matched to a gene: 5. Looked up from germline, CDR1 is MNHNS and CDR2 is SASEGT. CDR3 length equals 14 residues. The CDR3 coding sequence is TGTGCCAGCGGACCACAGGGGTCTGGAAACACCATATATTTT. It yields the protein CASGPQGSGNTIYF.

This chain joins TRBV6-5 and TRBJ2-2; maybe TRBD1 (6 bases). V was trimmed by 4 bases and J by 1 base, leaving 16 bases between them. Germline values: CDR1 MNHEY, CDR2 SVGAGI. The CDR3 consists of 17 residues. The CDR3 DNA follows: TGTGCCAGCAGTTCCGCCTGGGGGCGTCTGAACACCGGGGAGCTGTTTTTT. Amino acid sequence: CASSSAWGRLNTGELFF.

CDR3 nucleotide sequence: TGCAGTGCCCGGCCACCGCGGGCCTGGGGGACCGGGGAGCTGTTTTTT. This encodes CSARPPRAWGTGELFF. The chain couples TRBV20-1 to TRBJ2-2; the D gene could be TRBD1 or TRBD2 (5 bases each). V dropped 6 bases and J dropped 5 bases, with 22 bases sitting between them. The CDR3 contains 16 residues. Germline V CDR1 and CDR2: DFQATT, SNEGSKA (reference sequence).

This clonotype was picked up many times. The chain combines TRBV27 with TRBJ2-7, with D possibly matching TRBD1 (6 bases). V was cut by 3 bases and J by 2 bases, with 17 bases left in between. Per germline, CDR1 MNHEY and CDR2 SMNVEV (reference sequence). CDR3 size: 16 residues. The CDR3 DNA sequence: TGTGCCAGCAGTTTCCTGGTTGGGGACACGCCCTACGAGCAGTACTTC. Translated, it gives CASSFLVGDTPYEQYF.

Many counts were recorded for this clonotype. J is TRBJ2-1 and V is TRBV7-6; perhaps TRBD2 as D (6 bases). The CDR3 spans 15 residues. Trimming removed 1 base at V and 7 bases at J, with 14 bases between. The V gene's germline CDR1 is SGHVS and CDR2 FNYEAQ. CDR3 residues: CASSLGSGRSNEQFF. CDR3 DNA sequence: TGTGCCAGCAGCTTAGGGTCCGGGAGAAGTAATGAGCAGTTCTTC.

The rearrangement joins TRBV4-3 to TRBJ2-1, with 7 positions matching TRBD2. This CDR3 region has 16 residues. Germline-derived CDR1 and CDR2 are LGHNA and YSLEER. V shed 1 base, J shed 5 bases, and the junction held 8 bases outside the gene matches. The DNA for the CDR3 is TGCGCCAGCAGCCAAGCGGAACTAGCGAGCCACAATGAGCAGTTCTTC. Translation gives CASSQAELASHNEQFF.

This clonotype was seen many times. The gene calls are TRBV7-2 and TRBJ1-5; the D is unclear. Trimming removed 2 bases from V and 1 base from J, with 12 bases in between. The CDR3 has 16 amino acids. The V gene's germline CDR1 is SGHTA and CDR2 FQGNSA. This chain's CDR3 is CASSLTGPPSNQPQHF. The CDR3, as DNA: TGTGCCAGCAGCTTAACGGGCCCTCCGAGCAATCAGCCCCAGCATTTT.

The rearrangement joins TRBV30 to TRBJ2-3; a weak D match, TRBD2 (6 bases). From germline, CDR1 is GTSNPN and CDR2 SVGIG (reference sequence). The CDR3 extends over 15 amino acids. Trimming took off 0 bases at V and 0 bases at J, with 10 bases between the two ends. The CDR3 bases are TGTGCCTGGAGTGTCTCGGGACTCAGCACAGATACGCAGTATTTT. Protein product: CAWSVSGLSTDTQYF.

This clonotype has more than one count but fewer than ten. The chain couples TRBV6-1 to TRBJ1-2, with D perhaps matching TRBD1 (5 bases). CDR1 MNHNS and CDR2 SASEGT come from the germline V gene. Trimming stripped 6 bases from V and 14 bases from J, with 28 bases between. The CDR3 has 15 amino acids. The CDR3 is CASSDLLYFGTAITF. CDR3 nucleotide sequence: TGTGCCAGCAGCGATTTACTTTACTTCGGGACCGCGATAACCTTC.

This clonotype occurred many times. This rearrangement joins TRBV4-3 to TRBJ1-2; the D is unclear. The CDR3 extends over 15 amino acids. The V gene's germline CDR1 is LGHNA and CDR2 YSLEER. Trimming stripped 0 bases from V and 0 bases from J, with 8 bases between. CDR3 amino acids: CASSQDNRANYGYTF. In DNA form, the CDR3 reads TGCGCCAGCAGCCAAGACAACCGGGCTAACTATGGCTACACCTTC.

This clonotype has ten or more counts. The chain is built from TRBV3-1 and TRBJ2-1, with D perhaps matching TRBD1 (5 bases). This CDR3 is built from 13 residues. With 1 base removed from V and 7 bases from J, the gap between germline ends came to 8 bases. Germline CDR1 reads LGHDT; CDR2 reads YNNKEL (reference sequence). The CDR3 reads CASSQGGWNEQFF. CDR3 in DNA: TGTGCCAGCAGCCAAGGGGGCTGGAATGAGCAGTTCTTC.

The table lists this clonotype with many counts. The V gene is TRBV4-1, the J gene TRBJ2-7; 8 nucleotides line up with TRBD1. V lost 0 bases and J lost 2; bases outside the gene matches: 6. The V gene's germline CDR1 is MGHRA and CDR2 YSYEKL. The CDR3 consists of 16 residues. The CDR3 DNA sequence: TGCGCCAGCAGCCAAGACCCGGGACAGGTCCCCTACGAGCAGTACTTC. Protein product: CASSQDPGQVPYEQYF.

This clonotype was detected ten times or more. The CDR3 sequence is CASSFAGGVGELFF. The CDR3 nucleotides read TGCGCCAGCAGCTTCGCTGGAGGGGTCGGGGAGCTGTTTTTT. The rearrangement joins TRBV5-1 to TRBJ2-2; possibly TRBD2 for D (6 bases). The CDR3 runs 14 residues. V lost 2 bases and J lost 7, with 12 bases in between. Germline CDR1 and CDR2: SGHRS and YFSETQ.